Each of the 19 T cell receptor beta chains below was sequenced from the same sample in a study of CXCR3-negative and CXCR3-positive naive CD8 T cells. General study results and limits: Naive cells with CXCR3 showed TRB CDR3s that were more hydrophobic than those in CXCR3-negative naive cells.

UMI labels and 5' RACE were used to prepare the TRB cDNA libraries. Reanalyzing the 5' RACE reads, TCRdb keeps one entry per CDR3 protein, without DNA. This sample's table has approximately 100,000 distinct CDR3 sequences. These TCRs' antigens remain unknown. The sequencing input was naive CXCR3+ CD8+ T cells from blood. Documented subset: CD45RO-CCR7+CD27+CD95- naive CD8+ T cells expressing CXCR3 (TNR3+). Source of these receptors: a human donor in good health. Some clones in this sample may be carry-over from other donors' samples.

The chain employs TRBV29-1 and TRBJ2-1; TCRdb lists TRBD1, though no DNA is available to test this call. This CDR3 has 12 residues. Per the germline V gene, CDR1 is SQVTM and CDR2 is ANQGSEA. CDR3 sequence reads: CSAQDRDNEQFF.

V gene TRBV25-1 combines with J gene TRBJ2-7; TCRdb proposes TRBD2, but this gene call is untestable without DNA. The CDR3 runs to 14 residues. The germline V gene has CDR1 MGHDK and CDR2 SYGVNS. The CDR3 spells CASSPPGGSYEQYF.

This chain joins TRBV29-1 and TRBJ2-1. This CDR3 spans 13 amino acids. Germline CDR1 and CDR2: SQVTM and ANQGSEA. CDR3 sequence: CSVGSSSYNEQFF.

V is TRBV6-2 or TRBV6-3 and J is TRBJ1-2; TCRdb returns TRBD1, unconfirmable since there is no DNA. Germline values: CDR1 MNHEY, CDR2 SVGEGT. The CDR3 is 13 residues long. This chain's CDR3 is CASPLSGSYGYTF.

The chain is built from TRBV25-1 and TRBJ2-5. Germline values: CDR1 MGHDK, CDR2 SYGVNS. This CDR3 spans 13 amino acids. CDR3 residues: CASTAEGQETQYF.

The rearrangement uses TRBV28 and TRBJ1-1; TCRdb lists TRBD1, though no DNA is available to test this call. CDR1 and CDR2 from the germline V gene are MDHEN and SYDVKM. The CDR3 has 14 residues. CDR3 amino acids: CASNRNRGYTEAFF. The whole variable domain, remainder taken from reference TRBV28 and TRBJ1-1, is DVKVTQSSRYLVKRTGEKVFLECVQDMDHENMFWYRQDPGLGLRLIYFSYDVKMKEKGDIPEGYSVSREKKERFSLILESASTNQTSMYLCASNRNRGYTEAFFGQGTRLTVV.

The chain employs TRBV7-3 and TRBJ2-1; no DNA is available, so the TRBD2 call from TCRdb remains unchecked. The CDR3 totals 18 residues. Germline V lookup: CDR1 SGHTA, CDR2 FQGTGA. CDR3 amino acids: CASSSPPLAGTAYNEQFF.

The chain links TRBV29-1 to TRBJ2-1; the D gene TCRdb calls, TRBD1, cannot be checked with no DNA. Germline lookup yields CDR1 SQVTM and CDR2 ANQGSEA. This CDR3 spans 12 amino acids. The CDR3 loop is CSPRTGYNEQFF.

The chain joins TRBV3-1 to TRBJ2-1; there is no DNA to check the TCRdb D call of TRBD2. CDR3 length: 15 amino acids. CDR1 is LGHDT and CDR2 is YNNKEL in the germline V gene (reference sequence). CDR3 sequence reads: CASSQDRGGGNEQFF.

The chain is built from TRBV7-8 and TRBJ2-7; TCRdb selects TRBD2, and the lack of DNA leaves this call unchecked. The CDR3 length is 14 residues. Germline CDR1 reads SGHVS; CDR2 reads FQNEAQ. The CDR3 here is CASSSPGGADEQYF.

The rearrangement uses TRBV28 and TRBJ1-2; absent DNA, TCRdb's TRBD1 call cannot be checked. CDR3 length equals 15 residues. Germline CDR1 and CDR2: MDHEN and SYDVKM. The CDR3 sequence is CASNPTIGDSYGYTF.

The rearrangement joins TRBV6-2 or TRBV6-3 to TRBJ2-7; no DNA is available, so the TRBD1 call from TCRdb remains unchecked. This CDR3 is built from 14 residues. Looked up from germline, CDR1 is MNHEY and CDR2 is SVGEGT. CDR3 region: CASQDEGEYYEQYF.

The chain joins TRBV28 to TRBJ2-5; as DNA is missing, the TRBD1 call by TCRdb cannot be tested. Germline values: CDR1 MDHEN, CDR2 SYDVKM. This CDR3 comprises 13 residues. This chain's CDR3 is CAGGGEYQETQYF.

The chain carries TRBV19 and TRBJ1-2; TCRdb calls TRBD1, which cannot be checked without DNA. CDR1 is LNHDA and CDR2 is SQIVND in the germline V gene (reference sequence). This CDR3 has 15 amino acids. CDR3 loop: CASRERDKRGYGYTF.

This chain joins TRBV5-1 and TRBJ2-2. Germline V gene lookup returns CDR1 SGHRS and CDR2 YFSETQ. This CDR3 is built from 13 residues. The CDR3: CASSSSGTGELFF.

The chain employs TRBV6-2 or TRBV6-3 and TRBJ2-2. This CDR3 has 18 amino acids. CDR1 MNHEY and CDR2 SVGEGT come from the germline V gene. The CDR3 spells CASSYSTVLQTSLAELFF.

V is TRBV7-2 and J is TRBJ2-7; TCRdb picks TRBD1, but there is no DNA to check that call. CDR3 length: 15 residues. Germline V gene lookup returns CDR1 SGHTA and CDR2 FQGNSA. The CDR3 sequence: CASSLWRGSFYEQYF.

The chain carries TRBV7-8 and TRBJ2-5; the TCRdb call, TRBD2, lacks DNA for checking. CDR3 length: 16 amino acids. In germline, CDR1 is SGHVS, CDR2 FQNEAQ. CDR3 residues: CASSLGPTSVGETQYF. Looking up the rest from reference TRBV7-8 and TRBJ2-5 gives the full variable domain: GAGVSQSPRYKVAKRGQDVALRCDPISGHVSLFWYQQALGQGPEFLTYFQNEAQLDKSGLPSDRFFAERPEGSVSTLKIQRTQQEDSAVYLCASSLGPTSVGETQYFGPGTRLLVL.

This sequence joins TRBV19 and TRBJ1-2; TCRdb returns TRBD1, unconfirmable since there is no DNA. This CDR3 spans 13 amino acids. Germline assignment: CDR1 LNHDA and CDR2 SQIVND (reference sequence). This CDR3 reads CASRPGGAIGYTF. Full variable domain (outside the CDR3, taken from reference TRBV19 and TRBJ1-2): DGGITQSPKYLFRKEGQNVTLSCEQNLNHDAMYWYRQDPGQGLRLIYYSQIVNDFQKGDIAEGYSVSREKKESFPLTVTSAQKNPTAFYLCASRPGGAIGYTFGSGTRLTVV.